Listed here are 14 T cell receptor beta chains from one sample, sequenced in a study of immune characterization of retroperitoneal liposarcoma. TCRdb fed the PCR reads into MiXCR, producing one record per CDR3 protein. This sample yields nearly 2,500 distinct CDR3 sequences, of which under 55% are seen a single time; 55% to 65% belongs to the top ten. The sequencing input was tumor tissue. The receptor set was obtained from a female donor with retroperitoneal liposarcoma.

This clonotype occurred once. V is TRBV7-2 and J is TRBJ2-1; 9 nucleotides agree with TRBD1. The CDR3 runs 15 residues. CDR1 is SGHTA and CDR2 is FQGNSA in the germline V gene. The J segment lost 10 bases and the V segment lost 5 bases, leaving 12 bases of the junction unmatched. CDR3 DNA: TGTGCCAGCAGCGCGCACAGGGGGCCTGGTCGGGAGCAGTTCTTC. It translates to CASSAHRGPGREQFF.

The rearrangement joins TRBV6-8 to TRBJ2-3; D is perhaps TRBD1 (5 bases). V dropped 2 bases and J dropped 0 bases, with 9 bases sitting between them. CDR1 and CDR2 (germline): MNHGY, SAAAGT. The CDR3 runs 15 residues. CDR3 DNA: TGTGCCAGCAGTTACGACAGCCCTAGCACAGATACGCAGTATTTT. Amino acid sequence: CASSYDSPSTDTQYF.

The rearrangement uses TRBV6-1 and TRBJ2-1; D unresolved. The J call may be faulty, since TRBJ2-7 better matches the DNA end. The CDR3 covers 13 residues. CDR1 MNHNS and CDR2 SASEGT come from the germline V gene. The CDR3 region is CASSQALRNEQYF. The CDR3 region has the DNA TGTGCCAGCAGTCAGGCCCTGAGGAACGAGCAGTACTTC.

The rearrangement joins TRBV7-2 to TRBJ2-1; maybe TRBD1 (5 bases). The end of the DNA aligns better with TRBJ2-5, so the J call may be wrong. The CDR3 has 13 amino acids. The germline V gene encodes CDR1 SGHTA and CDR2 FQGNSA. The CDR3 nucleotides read TGTGCCAGCAGCTTAAGAGACAGAGTTGACCAGTACTTC. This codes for CASSLRDRVDQYF.

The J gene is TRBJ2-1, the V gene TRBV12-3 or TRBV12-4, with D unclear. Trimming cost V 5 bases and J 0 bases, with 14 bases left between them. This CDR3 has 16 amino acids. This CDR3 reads CASSLYRWDSYNEQFF. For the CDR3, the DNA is TGTGCCAGCAGTCTCTATAGGTGGGACTCCTACAATGAGCAGTTCTTC.

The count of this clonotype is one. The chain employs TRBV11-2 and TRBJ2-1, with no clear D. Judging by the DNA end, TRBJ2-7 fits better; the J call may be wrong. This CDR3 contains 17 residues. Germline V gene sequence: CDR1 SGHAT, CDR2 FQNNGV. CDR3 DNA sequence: TGTGCCAGCAGCTTGGCGGCGCGGACGAGCTCCTACAATGAGCAGTACTTC. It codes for CASSLAARTSSYNEQYF.

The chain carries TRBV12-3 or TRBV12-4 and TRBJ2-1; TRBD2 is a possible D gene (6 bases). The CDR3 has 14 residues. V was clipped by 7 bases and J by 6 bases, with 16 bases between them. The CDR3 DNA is TGTGCCAGCACCCTATCGGCCGGGAGCAATGAGCAGTTCTTC. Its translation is CASTLSAGSNEQFF.

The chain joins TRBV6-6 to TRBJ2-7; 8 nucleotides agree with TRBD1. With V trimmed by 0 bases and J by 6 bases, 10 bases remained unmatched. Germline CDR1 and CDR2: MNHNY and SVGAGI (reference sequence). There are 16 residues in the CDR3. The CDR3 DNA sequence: TGTGCCAGCAGTTACTCCACCGGGACAGGAGGAGGCGAGCAGTACTTC. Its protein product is CASSYSTGTGGGEQYF.

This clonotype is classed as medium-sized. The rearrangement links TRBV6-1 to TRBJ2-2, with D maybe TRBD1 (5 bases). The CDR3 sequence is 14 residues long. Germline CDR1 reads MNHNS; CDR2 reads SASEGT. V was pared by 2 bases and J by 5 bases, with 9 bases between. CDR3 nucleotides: TGTGCCAGCAGTGAATCACAGGCTACCGGGGAGCTGTTTTTT. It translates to CASSESQATGELFF.

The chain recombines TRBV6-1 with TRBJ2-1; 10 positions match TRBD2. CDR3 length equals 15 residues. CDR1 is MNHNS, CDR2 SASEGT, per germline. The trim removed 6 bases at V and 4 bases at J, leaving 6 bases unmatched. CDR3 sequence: CASRGGTSVYNEQFF. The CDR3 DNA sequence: TGTGCCAGCAGAGGAGGGACTAGCGTATACAATGAGCAGTTCTTC.

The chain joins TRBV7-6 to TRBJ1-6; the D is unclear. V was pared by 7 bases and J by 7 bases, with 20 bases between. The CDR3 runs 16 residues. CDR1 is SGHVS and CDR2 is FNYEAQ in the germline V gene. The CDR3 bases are TGTGCCAGCACCGACACGGACGGCGGTGGAAATTCACCCCTCCACTTT. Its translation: CASTDTDGGGNSPLHF.

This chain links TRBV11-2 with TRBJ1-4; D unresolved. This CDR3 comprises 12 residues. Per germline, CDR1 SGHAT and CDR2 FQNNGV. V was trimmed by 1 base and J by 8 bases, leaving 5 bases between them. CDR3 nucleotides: TGTGCCAGCAGCTTAGTTGGGGAAAAACTGTTTTTT. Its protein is CASSLVGEKLFF.

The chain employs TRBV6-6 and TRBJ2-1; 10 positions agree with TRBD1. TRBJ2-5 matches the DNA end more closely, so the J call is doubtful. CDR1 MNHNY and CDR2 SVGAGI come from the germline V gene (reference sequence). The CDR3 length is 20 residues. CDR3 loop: CASSYSPGQGSRSRQETQYF. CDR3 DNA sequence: TGTGCCAGCAGTTACTCCCCGGGACAGGGGTCTCGTTCCAGACAAGAGACCCAGTACTTC.

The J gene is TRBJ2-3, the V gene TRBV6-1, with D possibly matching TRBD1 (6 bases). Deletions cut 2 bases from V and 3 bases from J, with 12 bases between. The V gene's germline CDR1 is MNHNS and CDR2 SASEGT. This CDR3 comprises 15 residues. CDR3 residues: CASSEMGAWTDTQYF. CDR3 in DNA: TGTGCCAGCAGTGAAATGGGGGCCTGGACAGATACGCAGTATTTT.